A few counts support the clone carrying this T cell receptor (beta chain). What was amplified from RNA transcripts were TCR beta CDR3 regions. Using the HTBI primer set, a first-round RT-PCR was run on the TCR CDR3. TCRdb re-called the multiplex PCR reads through MiXCR, storing one row per CDR3 protein. The sample includes under 800,000 distinct CDR3 sequences, less than 15% of them seen just once. The data originate from a study of T cells in Graves' hyperthyroidism and ophthalmopathy. Aged 18 to 65, the patients had hyperthyroidism that was newly diagnosed and had lasted under 2 months. The CDR3 covers 14 residues. The V gene's germline CDR1 is SNHLY and CDR2 FYNNEI. V was shortened by 2 bases and J by 2 bases, with 10 bases between the two germline ends.

The sequence was obtained from a young woman with Graves' hyperthyroidism. V is TRBV2 and J is TRBJ2-7; D is unclear. Sequenced: blood. CDR3 nucleotide sequence: TGTGCCAGCAGTGAACTTCTTCGTACCTACGAGCAGTACTTC. Translated, it gives CASSELLRTYEQYF. Full variable domain (remainder filled in from reference TRBV2 and TRBJ2-7): EPEVTQTPSHQVTQMGQEVILRCVPISNHLYFYWYRQILGQKVEFLVSFYNNEISEKSEIFDDQFSVERPDGSNFTLKIRSTKLEDSAMYFCASSELLRTYEQYFGPGTRLTVT.